Below are 29 T cell receptor beta chains sequenced from a single sample in a study of cytomegalovirus exposure and HLA in healthy donors. The PCR ran on 60 Vbeta and 13 Jbeta primers. Repertoires were generated with immunoSEQ multiplex PCR, while TCRdb's copy carries only in-frame clones and drops some. This repertoire shows 95,000 to 100,000 clones, approximately 77% found once; its top ten account for 7.5% to 9%. Sequenced material: PBMCs. The receptors stem from a female donor in good health and CMV-seronegative.

In its sample, this clone was seen a few times. The CDR3 loop reads CASSPLESNYGYTF. The CDR3 coding sequence is TGTGCCAGCAGCCCCCTAGAATCTAACTATGGCTACACCTTC. This chain connects TRBV5-6 to TRBJ1-2; D gene uncertain. The CDR3 runs 14 residues. Trimming shortened V by 4 bases and J by 0 bases, and 10 bases separated the two germline ends. CDR1 SGHDT and CDR2 YYEEEE come from the germline V gene.

The table lists this clone with a few counts. J is TRBJ1-2 and V is TRBV30, with 10 bases that match TRBD1. In germline, CDR1 is GTSNPN, CDR2 SVGIG (reference sequence). The CDR3 is 12 residues long. Trimming took 5 bases from V and 5 from J; bases not matched to a gene: 2. Written as DNA, the CDR3 is TGTGCCTGGGGACAGGGGGTTTATGGCTACACCTTC. Its translation: CAWGQGVYGYTF.

The rearrangement links TRBV19 to TRBJ1-1; tentatively, D is TRBD1 (6 bases). CDR3 length equals 13 residues. V dropped 3 bases and J dropped 1 base, with 6 bases sitting between them. Germline V lookup: CDR1 LNHDA, CDR2 SQIVND (reference sequence). This chain's CDR3 is CASSMTGNTEAFF. CDR3 in DNA: TGTGCCAGTAGTATGACAGGGAACACTGAAGCTTTCTTT.

This clone was counted once. The genes are TRBV6-1 and TRBJ2-6, with D possibly being TRBD1 (6 bases). The CDR3 totals 14 residues. In germline, CDR1 is MNHNS, CDR2 SASEGT. Between the trimmed V and J ends, which lost 11 bases and 18 bases, there was a span of 29 bases. CDR3 loop: CAGGQHDRTKSSTF. DNA of the CDR3: TGTGCCGGGGGCCAGCACGACAGGACAAAGAGTTCGACTTTC.

The chain has TRBV28 and TRBJ1-5, with unresolved D. Trimming shortened V by 10 bases and J by 0 bases, and 13 bases separated the two germline ends. The V gene's germline CDR1 is MDHEN and CDR2 SYDVKM. CDR3 length: 14 amino acids. DNA of the CDR3: TGTGCCACCCTCTTGGCAGATAGCAATCAGCCCCAGCATTTT. It specifies CATLLADSNQPQHF. Together with reference TRBV28 and TRBJ1-5, the CDR3 gives the full variable domain: DVKVTQSSRYLVKRTGEKVFLECVQDMDHENMFWYRQDPGLGLRLIYFSYDVKMKEKGDIPEGYSVSREKKERFSLILESASTNQTSMYLCATLLADSNQPQHFGDGTRLSIL.

This chain links TRBV9 with TRBJ2-3; 10 bases align to TRBD2. CDR1 SGDLS and CDR2 YYNGEE come from the germline V gene. Trimming cost V 3 bases and J 5 bases; bases outside gene matches: 9. The CDR3 spans 16 residues. The CDR3 DNA is TGTGCCAGCAGCGCGGAAGCGGGGGGGCCTTTAGATACGCAGTATTTT. It specifies CASSAEAGGPLDTQYF.

V and J are TRBV4-1 and TRBJ1-5, with a possible D match to TRBD1 (6 bases). V lost 1 base, J lost 7 bases, and 20 bases lay in between. Germline-derived CDR1 and CDR2 are MGHRA and YSYEKL. The CDR3 covers 17 residues. DNA of the CDR3: TGCGCCAGCAGCCAAGCCTCAAAGCAGCAGGGGATACAGCCCCAGCATTTT. Its translation is CASSQASKQQGIQPQHF.

This chain connects TRBV25-1 to TRBJ1-1; D gene ambiguous. Looked up from germline, CDR1 is MGHDK and CDR2 is SYGVNS. The CDR3 loop spans 14 amino acids. The ends were cut back, 3 bases at V and 6 bases at J, with 14 bases in the middle. DNA for the CDR3: TGTGCCAGCAGTGAGACGGGTCGGATTGCTGAAGCTTTCTTT. Protein sequence: CASSETGRIAEAFF.

The rearrangement joins TRBV5-4 to TRBJ1-1; TRBD1 matches 8 bases. This CDR3 is built from 16 residues. V shed 4 bases and J 3 bases; nucleotides not matched to a gene: 11. Germline assignment: CDR1 SGHNT and CDR2 YYREEE (reference sequence). CDR3 in amino acids: CASSIDRGTKDTEAFF. The CDR3 coding sequence is TGTGCCAGCAGCATCGACAGGGGAACGAAAGACACTGAAGCTTTCTTT.

V usage is TRBV4-2 and J usage is TRBJ2-7, with 10 nucleotides matching TRBD2. The CDR3 totals 16 residues. With 3 bases clipped from V and 2 bases from J, the junction kept 7 bases outside the gene matches. Per germline, CDR1 LGHNA and CDR2 YNFKEQ. This chain's CDR3 is CASSHDSGGRTYEQYF. CDR3 nucleotide sequence: TGTGCCAGCAGCCACGATAGCGGGGGGAGAACCTACGAGCAGTACTTC.

This clone appeared a single time. The chain carries TRBV7-2 and TRBJ2-3; TRBD1 agrees at 7 bases. V dropped 2 bases and J dropped 5; count of bases not matched to a gene: 4. The CDR3 totals 14 residues. Germline V gene sequence: CDR1 SGHTA, CDR2 FQGNSA. CDR3 nucleotide sequence: TGTGCCAGCAGCTTAAGGGGGCCACTAGATACGCAGTATTTT. Amino acids: CASSLRGPLDTQYF.

V is TRBV7-9 and J is TRBJ1-5; D is ambiguous. Trimming left V 5 bases short and J 2 bases short, with 10 bases between. Per the germline V gene, CDR1 is SEHNR and CDR2 is FQNEAQ (reference sequence). The length of the CDR3 is 14 residues. In nucleotides, the CDR3 is TGTGCCAGCAGCCAAGGAGGCGGCAATCAGCCCCAGCATTTT. This encodes CASSQGGGNQPQHF.

The sample holds one count of this clone. This chain joins TRBV27 and TRBJ2-1, with 7 bases lining up with TRBD2. Trimming at V came to 4 bases and at J to 7 bases, leaving 4 bases not matched to a gene. CDR3 length equals 13 residues. Germline assignment: CDR1 MNHEY and CDR2 SMNVEV (reference sequence). CDR3: CASSWEGRNEQFF. In nucleotides, the CDR3 is TGTGCCAGCAGTTGGGAGGGGAGGAATGAGCAGTTCTTC.

The V call is TRBV9, the J call TRBJ1-6; TRBD1 matches 9 bases. The CDR3 contains 16 residues. The V gene end was trimmed by 1 base and the J gene end by 7 bases; junction bases not matched to a gene: 6. The V gene's germline CDR1 is SGDLS and CDR2 YYNGEE. The CDR3 sequence: CASSVTGGAGNSPLHF. DNA of the CDR3: TGTGCCAGCAGCGTAACAGGGGGCGCGGGGAATTCACCCCTCCACTTT. The full variable domain, rest sourced from reference TRBV9 and TRBJ1-6, is DSGVTQTPKHLITATGQRVTLRCSPRSGDLSVYWYQQSLDQGLQFLIQYYNGEERAKGNILERFSAQQFPDLHSELNLSSLELGDSALYFCASSVTGGAGNSPLHFGNGTRLTVT.

This clone has just a few counts. The chain has TRBV30 and TRBJ1-2; 7 nucleotides line up with TRBD1. The CDR3 runs 14 residues. Germline CDR1 GTSNPN, CDR2 SVGIG (reference sequence). The V gene end was trimmed by 2 bases and the J gene end by 3 bases; junction bases not matched to a gene: 6. The CDR3 sequence: CAWSRHTGDYGYTF. For the CDR3, the DNA is TGTGCCTGGAGTCGTCATACAGGGGACTATGGCTACACCTTC.

Turning to this clone: One end of the junction varies from germline; a read error may be responsible. The J gene is TRBJ2-2, the V gene TRBV7-9; D not resolved. The CDR3 extends over 14 amino acids. The germline CDR1 and CDR2 sequences are SEHNR and FQNEAQ (reference sequence). In DNA, the CDR3 is TGTTCCAGCAGCTTTTCGGATACGGGCGGGGAGCTGTTTTTT. Translation gives CSSSFSDTGGELFF.

The rearrangement links TRBV6-5 to TRBJ1-6; a weak D match, TRBD1 (5 bases). With 2 bases removed from V and 7 bases from J, the gap between germline ends came to 12 bases. The CDR3 loop spans 15 amino acids. CDR1 and CDR2 from the germline V gene are MNHEY and SVGAGI. For the CDR3, the DNA is TGTGCCAGCAGTTACGGGCCGTCAGGGAATTCACCCCTCCACTTT. This sequence encodes CASSYGPSGNSPLHF.

V gene TRBV27 combines with J gene TRBJ2-7, with TRBD2 matching over 8 bases. This CDR3 spans 15 amino acids. Germline CDR1 and CDR2: MNHEY and SMNVEV (reference sequence). V was pared by 3 bases and J by 4 bases, with 8 bases of the junction left unmatched. The DNA for the CDR3 is TGTGCCAGCAGTTTGCTCGGGAGGGCCCTTTACGAGCAGTACTTC. Encoded protein: CASSLLGRALYEQYF.

This clone was seen a handful of times. The chain is built from TRBV7-2 and TRBJ2-2, with TRBD2 identical over 8 bases. CDR1 is SGHTA and CDR2 is FQGNSA in the germline V gene. The CDR3 totals 15 residues. Trimming at V came to 5 bases and at J to 1 base, leaving 3 bases not matched to a gene. For the CDR3, the DNA is TGTGCCAGCAGCCGGGAGGGTAGGAACACCGGGGAGCTGTTTTTT. Translated, it gives CASSREGRNTGELFF.

CDR3 bases: TGTGCCAGCGGGAGGTACACTGAAGCTTTCTTT. Protein product: CASGRYTEAFF. The genes are TRBV28 and TRBJ1-1; D ambiguous. Trimming pared 8 bases from V and 3 bases from J, leaving 7 bases between. The germline V gene encodes CDR1 MDHEN and CDR2 SYDVKM. The CDR3 extends over 11 amino acids.

The CDR3 region is CASRTEGELFF. CDR3 coding DNA: TGTGCCAGCAGAACAGAAGGGGAACTGTTTTTT. The chain has TRBV28 and TRBJ1-4; the D gene is possibly TRBD1 (5 bases). The CDR3 contains 11 residues. Germline values: CDR1 MDHEN, CDR2 SYDVKM. V was shortened by 6 bases and J by 12 bases, with 11 bases between the two germline ends.

This clone came up a few times. The rearrangement links TRBV19 to TRBJ2-3; 10 bases match TRBD2. V lost 1 base and J lost 3; bases outside the gene matches: 10. This CDR3 has 18 residues. CDR1 is LNHDA and CDR2 is SQIVND in the germline V gene (reference sequence). This chain's CDR3 is CASSIGLAGVGRTDTQYF. DNA of the CDR3: TGTGCCAGTAGTATAGGGCTAGCGGGAGTTGGAAGGACAGATACGCAGTATTTT.

In this sample, this clone turned up once. The V call is TRBV11-2, the J call TRBJ2-7; 10 positions match TRBD2. CDR3 length: 15 amino acids. Losses at the gene ends were 0 bases for V and 4 bases for J; bases not matched to a gene: 3. Germline V gene sequence: CDR1 SGHAT, CDR2 FQNNGV. CDR3 region: CASSLDPTSGYEQYF. The CDR3 DNA follows: TGTGCCAGCAGCTTAGATCCGACTAGCGGGTACGAGCAGTACTTC.

The sample holds a few counts of this clone. The chain uses TRBV19 and TRBJ1-5; 7 nucleotides agree with TRBD1. The trim removed 5 bases at V and 1 base at J, leaving 5 bases unmatched. CDR1 is LNHDA and CDR2 is SQIVND in the germline V gene (reference sequence). This CDR3 is built from 15 residues. CDR3 bases: TGTGCCAGTAGTGGGGGACAGACAAGCAATCAGCCCCAGCATTTT. This sequence encodes CASSGGQTSNQPQHF.

The gene calls are TRBV11-3 and TRBJ1-6; D remains unclear. The CDR3 length is 13 residues. The ends were cut back, 0 bases at V and 7 bases at J, with 4 bases in the middle. From germline, CDR1 is SGHNT and CDR2 YENEEA. The CDR3 here is CASSLDLNSPLHF. DNA for the CDR3: TGTGCCAGCAGCTTAGATCTGAATTCACCCCTCCACTTT.

The CDR3, as DNA: TGTGCCAGCAGTTGGGGAGCCTACAATGAGCAGTTCTTC. Translation: CASSWGAYNEQFF. The genes are TRBV28 and TRBJ2-1; perhaps TRBD2 as D (5 bases). The CDR3 loop spans 13 amino acids. The germline CDR1 and CDR2 sequences are MDHEN and SYDVKM. The ends were cut back, 4 bases at V and 2 bases at J, with 6 bases in the middle.

In the case of this clone: The junction departs from germline at one end; a sequencing error may be responsible. This rearrangement joins TRBV5-6 to TRBJ2-7; 9 bases match TRBD2. This CDR3 has 14 amino acids. The germline V gene encodes CDR1 SGHDT and CDR2 YYEEEE. The CDR3 nucleotides read TGTGCCAACAGCTTACAGCGGGGGGCCTACGAGCAGTACTTC. Translation gives CANSLQRGAYEQYF.

The rearrangement links TRBV2 to TRBJ1-6; TRBD1 agrees at 11 bases. The CDR3 is made up of 15 amino acids. Trimming cost V 5 bases and J 10 bases; bases outside gene matches: 7. Germline V gene data show CDR1 as SNHLY and CDR2 as FYNNEI. The CDR3 reads CASSPRDRGYSPLHF. For the CDR3, the DNA is TGTGCCAGCAGTCCCCGGGACAGGGGGTACTCACCCCTCCACTTT.

The CDR3 loop is CAISESRQGANYGYTF. CDR3 bases: TGTGCCATCAGTGAGTCGAGGCAGGGGGCCAACTATGGCTACACCTTC. The rearrangement uses TRBV10-3 and TRBJ1-2; 8 nucleotides line up with TRBD1. Trimming took 0 bases from V and 2 from J; bases not matched to a gene: 5. Germline CDR1 and CDR2: ENHRY and SYGVKD. CDR3 length equals 16 residues.